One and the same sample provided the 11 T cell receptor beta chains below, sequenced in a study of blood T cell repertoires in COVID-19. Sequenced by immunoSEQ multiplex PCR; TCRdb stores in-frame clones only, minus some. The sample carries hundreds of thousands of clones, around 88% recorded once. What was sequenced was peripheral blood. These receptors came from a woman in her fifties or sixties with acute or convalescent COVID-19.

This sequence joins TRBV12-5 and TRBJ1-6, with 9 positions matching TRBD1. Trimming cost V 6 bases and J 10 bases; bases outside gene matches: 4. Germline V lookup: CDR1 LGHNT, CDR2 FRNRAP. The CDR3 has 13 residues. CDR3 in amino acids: CASGWTGDSPLHF. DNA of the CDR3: TGTGCTAGTGGCTGGACAGGGGACTCACCCCTCCACTTT.

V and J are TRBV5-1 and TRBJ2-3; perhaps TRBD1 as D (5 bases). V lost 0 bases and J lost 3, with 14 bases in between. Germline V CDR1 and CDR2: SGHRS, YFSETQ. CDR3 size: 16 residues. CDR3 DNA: TGCGCCAGCAGCTTGGACGGCAGGGCTGCGACAGATACGCAGTATTTT. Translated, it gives CASSLDGRAATDTQYF.

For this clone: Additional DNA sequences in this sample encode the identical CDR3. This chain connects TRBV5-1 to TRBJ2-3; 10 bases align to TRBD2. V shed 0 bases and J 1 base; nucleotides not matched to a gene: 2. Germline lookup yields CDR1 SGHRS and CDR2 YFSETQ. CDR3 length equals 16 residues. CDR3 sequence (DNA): TGCGCCAGCAGCTTGGGTCTAGCGGGAGGCACAGATACGCAGTATTTT. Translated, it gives CASSLGLAGGTDTQYF.

CDR3 bases: TGTGCCAGCAGCTTTGGGGCCAGTAATGAGCAGTTCTTC. Its protein is CASSFGASNEQFF. This chain links TRBV11-1 with TRBJ2-1, with D tentatively TRBD1 (5 bases). The V end lost 3 bases, the J end lost 7 bases, and 10 bases lay between the germline ends. Germline assignment: CDR1 SGHAT and CDR2 FQDESV (reference sequence). The CDR3 loop spans 13 amino acids.

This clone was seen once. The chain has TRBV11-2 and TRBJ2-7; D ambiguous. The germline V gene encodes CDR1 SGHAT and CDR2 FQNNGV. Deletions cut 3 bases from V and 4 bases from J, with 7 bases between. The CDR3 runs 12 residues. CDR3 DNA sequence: TGTGCCAGCAGCTTTGGGCTTTACGAGCAGTACTTC. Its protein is CASSFGLYEQYF. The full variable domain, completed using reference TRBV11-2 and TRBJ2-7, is EAGVAQSPRYKIIEKRQSVAFWCNPISGHATLYWYQQILGQGPKLLIQFQNNGVVDDSQLPKDRFSAERLKGVDSTLKIQPAKLEDSAVYLCASSFGLYEQYFGPGTRLTVT.

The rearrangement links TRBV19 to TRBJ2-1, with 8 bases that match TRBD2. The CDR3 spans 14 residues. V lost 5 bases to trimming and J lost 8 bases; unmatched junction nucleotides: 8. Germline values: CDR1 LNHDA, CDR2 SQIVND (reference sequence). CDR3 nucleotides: TGTGCCAGTAGTTGGGGACTAGTCTCCGATGAGCAGTTCTTC. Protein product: CASSWGLVSDEQFF.

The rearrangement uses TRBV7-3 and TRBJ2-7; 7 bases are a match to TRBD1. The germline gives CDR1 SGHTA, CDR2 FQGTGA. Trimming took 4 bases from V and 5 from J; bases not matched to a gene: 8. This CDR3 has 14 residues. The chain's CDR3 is CASSSPPTGDEQYF. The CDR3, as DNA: TGTGCCAGCAGCTCACCCCCTACAGGGGACGAGCAGTACTTC.

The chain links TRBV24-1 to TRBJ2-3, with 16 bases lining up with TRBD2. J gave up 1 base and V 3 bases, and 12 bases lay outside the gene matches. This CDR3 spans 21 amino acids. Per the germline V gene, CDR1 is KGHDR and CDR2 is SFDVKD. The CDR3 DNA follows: TGTGCCACCAGTGATCCCCCCGGGACTAGCGGGAGGGGCTGGGGCACAGATACGCAGTATTTT. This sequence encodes CATSDPPGTSGRGWGTDTQYF.

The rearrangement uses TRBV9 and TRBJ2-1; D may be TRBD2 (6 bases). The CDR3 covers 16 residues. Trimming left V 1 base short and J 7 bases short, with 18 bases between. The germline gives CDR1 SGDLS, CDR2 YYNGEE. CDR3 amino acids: CASSVKGTALGNEQFF. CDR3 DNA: TGTGCCAGCAGCGTAAAGGGGACTGCCCTGGGGAATGAGCAGTTCTTC. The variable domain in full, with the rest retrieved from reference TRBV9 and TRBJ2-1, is DSGVTQTPKHLITATGQRVTLRCSPRSGDLSVYWYQQSLDQGLQFLIQYYNGEERAKGNILERFSAQQFPDLHSELNLSSLELGDSALYFCASSVKGTALGNEQFFGPGTRLTVL.

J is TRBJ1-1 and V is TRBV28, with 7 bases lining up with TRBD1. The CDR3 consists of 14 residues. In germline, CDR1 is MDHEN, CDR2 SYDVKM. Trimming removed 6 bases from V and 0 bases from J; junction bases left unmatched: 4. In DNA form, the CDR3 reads TGTGCCAGCAGCCACACAGGGGTGAACACTGAAGCTTTCTTT. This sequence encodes CASSHTGVNTEAFF. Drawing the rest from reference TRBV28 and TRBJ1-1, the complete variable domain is DVKVTQSSRYLVKRTGEKVFLECVQDMDHENMFWYRQDPGLGLRLIYFSYDVKMKEKGDIPEGYSVSREKKERFSLILESASTNQTSMYLCASSHTGVNTEAFFGQGTRLTVV.

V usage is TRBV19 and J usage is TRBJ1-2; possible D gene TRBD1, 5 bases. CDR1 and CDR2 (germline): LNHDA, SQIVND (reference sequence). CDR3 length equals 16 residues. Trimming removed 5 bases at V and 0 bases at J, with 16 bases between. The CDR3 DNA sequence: TGTGCCAGTAGTTGGGCCCACAGGATGGCTAACTATGGCTACACCTTC. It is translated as CASSWAHRMANYGYTF.